This is a list of T cell receptor beta chains from one sample in a study of T cell responses to AZD1222 COVID-19 vaccine. Produced via immunoSEQ multiplex PCR; TCRdb's table is partial and in-frame only. Found here are around 110,000 clones, more than 75% of them singletons; the top ten hold 6.5% to 9.5%. Specimen: peripheral blood, collected on day 0 of AZD1222 vaccination. These TCRs come from an adult in good health. CDR3s include the opening cysteine and the closing phenylalanine or tryptophan. The D gene is left open where the match is weak. The size field is filled for only some rows; it gives once, few, many or a size class.

CDR3 DNA	CDR3 protein	clone size	V gene	J gene	D gene	CDR3 length
TGTGCCAGCAGTTACCGGACATCGGGGGACGGGGAGCTGTTTTTT	CASSYRTSGDGELFF	-	TRBV6-5	TRBJ2-2	-	15
TGTGCCAGCAGCTCGGACCCGATAACGTCCGGGGAGCTGTTTTTT	CASSSDPITSGELFF	-	TRBV7-6	TRBJ2-2	-	15
TGTGCCAGCAGCCAAACAGGGGTTGCCCTTACAACCCACTTT	CASSQTGVALTTHF	few	TRBV2	TRBJ1-6	TRBD1	14
TGTGCCAGTAGTATTTATAGCGGGAGCGGCGAGCAGTACTTC	CASSIYSGSGEQYF	few	TRBV19	TRBJ2-7	TRBD2	14
TGTGCCAGCAGCCTGGGACACCCAACTAATGAAAAACTGTTTTTT	CASSLGHPTNEKLFF	-	TRBV11-1	TRBJ1-4	-	15
TGTGCCAGCAGCTTGGCCGGGGGCGGGAGGGGGTACAATGAGCAGTTCTTC	CASSLAGGGRGYNEQFF	-	TRBV5-4	TRBJ2-1	TRBD2	17
TGCGCCAGCAGCCCCACGTGGGGGGCGATCTCTGGGGCCAACGTCCTGACTTTC	CASSPTWGAISGANVLTF	-	TRBV5-1	TRBJ2-6	-	18
TGTGCCAGCAGTGTCCTAGCAGGGGGCGAGCAGTACTTC	CASSVLAGGEQYF	-	TRBV2	TRBJ2-7	TRBD1	13
TGTGCCAGCAGTTTTACATCCACCGGGGGTTGGAACACTGAAGCTTTCTTT	CASSFTSTGGWNTEAFF	-	TRBV28	TRBJ1-1	-	17
TGTGCCAGCAGCCAGAGCTCCACTGAAGCTTTCTTT	CASSQSSTEAFF	-	TRBV3-1/TRBV3-2	TRBJ1-1	-	12